What follows describes a single TCR beta chain. Antigen: not known. The CDR3 runs to 18 residues. Germline V CDR1 and CDR2: DFQATT, SNEGSKA (reference sequence). V gave up 4 bases and J gave up 2 bases, with 24 bases separating them. Unique molecular identifiers had been added to the TCR beta cDNA libraries. The yield from about 1 to 10 million T cells was 500,000 or so cDNA molecules in total. TCRdb analysed the PCR reads with MiXCR anew, one entry per CDR3 protein. Of 550,000 to 700,000 distinct CDR3 sequences in the sample, around 40% are singletons; the top ten hold 1.7%. These data come from a study of post-analysis software for immune sequencing data. Study-level information: As for disease course, relapsing-remitting, secondary progressive and progressive-relapsing multiple sclerosis were all included.

Study-level findings and limits: Patients used a handful of TRBV segments, including TRBV5-6, TRBV5-1 and TRBV20-1, more often than controls. There was significantly lower normalized Chao1 diversity in multiple sclerosis patients than in controls. Batch-matched samples strongly co-clustered by F measure.

This chain uses TRBV20-1 with TRBJ2-4, with D possibly called TRBD1 or TRBD2 (6 bases each). This TCR came from a girl aged 5 to 17 with multiple sclerosis. Material for sequencing was blood. CDR3 residues: CSATGHGGGVYSKNIQYF. CDR3 nucleotides: TGCAGTGCTACCGGGCATGGGGGCGGGGTTTATTCCAAAAACATTCAGTACTTC.